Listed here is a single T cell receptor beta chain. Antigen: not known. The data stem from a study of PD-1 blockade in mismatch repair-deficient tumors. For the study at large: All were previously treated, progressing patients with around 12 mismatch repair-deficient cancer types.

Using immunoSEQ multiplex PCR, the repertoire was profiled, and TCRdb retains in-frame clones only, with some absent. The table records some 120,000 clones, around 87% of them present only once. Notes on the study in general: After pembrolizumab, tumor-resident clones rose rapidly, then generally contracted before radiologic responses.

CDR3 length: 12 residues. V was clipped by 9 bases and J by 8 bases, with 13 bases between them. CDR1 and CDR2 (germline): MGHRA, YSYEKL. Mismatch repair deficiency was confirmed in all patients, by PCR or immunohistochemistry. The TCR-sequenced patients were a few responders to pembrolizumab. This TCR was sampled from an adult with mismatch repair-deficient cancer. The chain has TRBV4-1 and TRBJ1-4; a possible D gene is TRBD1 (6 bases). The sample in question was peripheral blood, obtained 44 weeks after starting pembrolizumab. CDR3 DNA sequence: TGCGCCAGTAGTCCGCAGGGGGAAAAACTGTTTTTT. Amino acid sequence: CASSPQGEKLFF.